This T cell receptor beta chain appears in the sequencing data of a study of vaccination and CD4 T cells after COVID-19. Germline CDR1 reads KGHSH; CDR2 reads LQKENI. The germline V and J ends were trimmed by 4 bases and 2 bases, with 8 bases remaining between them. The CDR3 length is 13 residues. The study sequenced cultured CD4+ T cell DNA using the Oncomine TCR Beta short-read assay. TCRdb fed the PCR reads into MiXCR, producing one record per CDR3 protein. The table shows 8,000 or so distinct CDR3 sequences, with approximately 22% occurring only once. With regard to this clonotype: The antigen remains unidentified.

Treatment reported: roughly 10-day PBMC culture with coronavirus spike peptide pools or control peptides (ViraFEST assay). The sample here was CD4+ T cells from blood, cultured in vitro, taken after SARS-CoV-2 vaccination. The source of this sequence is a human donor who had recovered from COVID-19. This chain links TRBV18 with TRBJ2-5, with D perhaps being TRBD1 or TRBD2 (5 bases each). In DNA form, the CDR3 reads TGTGCCAGCTCACAGGGACGGCAAGAGACCCAGTACTTC. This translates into CASSQGRQETQYF.